This entry concerns a single TCR beta chain. Antigen unknown. CDR1 is DFQATT, CDR2 SNEGSKA, per germline (reference sequence). Trimming took 1 base from V and 5 from J, leaving 9 bases between them. This CDR3 region has 13 residues. The sample belongs to a study of CD8 T cells in ankylosing spondylitis. General study results and limits: Significantly higher representation of disease-linked clones was reported for matched ankylosing spondylitis synovial fluid. A motif in TCR beta, a set of roughly eight highly homologous variants, appeared characteristic of ankylosing spondylitis blood. Peripheral blood held disease-linked clones only at relatively low frequency, and these were CD8+. Some of these motif variants have turned up before, in reports on reactive arthritis synovial fluid and blood.

The TCR beta libraries were generated through quantitative 5'-RACE incorporating molecular barcodes. One entry per CDR3 protein results from TCRdb running MiXCR on the 5' RACE reads. Of roughly 440,000 distinct CDR3 sequences listed, about a sixth are singletons. The specimen sequenced was blood, either unsorted or a sorted T cell fraction (not recorded which). The chain links TRBV20-1 to TRBJ1-5; maybe TRBD1 (5 bases). The receptor was derived from a male donor with ankylosing spondylitis. CDR3 loop: CSARGGGDQPQHF. Here the CDR3 DNA reads TGCAGTGCTAGAGGGGGAGGGGATCAGCCCCAGCATTTT.